Listed here are 6 T cell receptor beta chains from one sample, sequenced in a study of identical twins. In TCRdb, the 5' RACE reads were re-called with MiXCR into one record per CDR3 protein. Among 400,000 to 600,000 distinct CDR3 sequences listed, around 24% were seen once. These data were likewise used in another study, on yellow fever vaccine responses in identical twins.

Specimen: CD4+ T cells sorted from blood. The receptor source for this set is a woman between 18 and 30 years old in good health.

This chain joins TRBV20-1 and TRBJ1-2; no reliable D call. CDR3 length: 12 amino acids. Trimming left V 5 bases short and J 0 bases short, with 7 bases between. Germline-derived CDR1 and CDR2 are DFQATT and SNEGSKA (reference sequence). CDR3: CSAFFTNYGYTF. Written as DNA, the CDR3 is TGCAGTGCTTTTTTTACTAACTATGGCTACACCTTC.

The table lists this clonotype with a few counts. The rearrangement joins TRBV5-1 to TRBJ2-4; no clear D gene. This CDR3 has 16 amino acids. Germline values: CDR1 SGHRS, CDR2 YFSETQ. The V and J ends lost 1 base and 1 base respectively, with 12 bases between them. The CDR3: CASSLHGPSAKNIQYF. CDR3 DNA sequence: TGCGCCAGCAGCTTGCACGGACCATCCGCCAAAAACATTCAGTACTTC. The whole variable domain, remainder taken from reference TRBV5-1 and TRBJ2-4, is KAGVTQTPRYLIKTRGQQVTLSCSPISGHRSVSWYQQTPGQGLQFLFEYFSETQRNKGNFPGRFSGRQFSNSRSEMNVSTLELGDSALYLCASSLHGPSAKNIQYFGAGTRLSVL.

This clonotype was counted ten times or more. The chain joins TRBV12-3 or TRBV12-4 to TRBJ1-1; D remains unclear. V lost 4 bases, J lost 1 base, and 4 bases lay in between. The CDR3 length is 12 residues. The CDR3 protein is CASSYKNTEAFF. CDR3 DNA: TGTGCCAGCAGTTATAAGAACACTGAAGCTTTCTTT.

This clonotype was observed a single time. This chain connects TRBV6-6 to TRBJ1-6; the D is unclear. Germline loops: CDR1 MNHNY, CDR2 SVGAGI (reference sequence). Trimming cost V 11 bases and J 0 bases, with 5 bases left between them. The CDR3 consists of 12 residues. This CDR3 reads CASYSYNSPLHF. The CDR3 coding sequence is TGTGCCTCCTACTCCTATAATTCACCCCTCCACTTT.

This clonotype was picked up a small number of times. The chain links TRBV6-5 to TRBJ1-4; 8 bases match TRBD1. Germline assignment: CDR1 MNHEY and CDR2 SVGAGI. V lost 6 bases and J lost 15; bases outside the gene matches: 21. This CDR3 is built from 16 residues. The CDR3 here is CASSLLSGQVRRGLFF. CDR3 sequence (DNA): TGTGCCAGCAGCCTACTCTCGGGACAGGTCCGCCGGGGGTTGTTTTTT.

V usage is TRBV12-3 or TRBV12-4 and J usage is TRBJ2-3, with 8 bases identical to TRBD1. The CDR3 has 13 residues. V was pared by 6 bases and J by 4 bases, with 3 bases of the junction left unmatched. DNA for the CDR3: TGTGCCAGCAGGCAACAGGGGGCAGATACGCAGTATTTT. This codes for CASRQQGADTQYF.